This T cell receptor (beta chain) was obtained from a study of a mutant IDH1 vaccine in newly diagnosed glioma. Study overall: Pretreatment consisted of radiotherapy, temozolomide, or both, with most receiving both.

Some clones are missing from TCRdb's copy, which holds only in-frame ones; the method was immunoSEQ multiplex PCR. The table shows tens of thousands of clones, with 84% occurring only once. CDR1 is SGHRS and CDR2 is YFSETQ in the germline V gene. CDR3 size: 15 residues. V was trimmed by 4 bases and J by 7 bases, leaving 20 bases between them. The time point here: week 35, safety follow-up. Every vaccination contained 300 ug of the mutant IDH1 20-mer peptide and was paired with topical imiquimod. Regarding this clone: Antigen: not known.

The receptor's source is a young woman with glioma. The material sequenced was PBMCs, taken from a glioma patient whose treatment included an IDH1 peptide vaccine. V is TRBV5-1 and J is TRBJ1-2; unclear D gene. The chain's CDR3 is CASSELLEGVSGYTF. CDR3 nucleotides: TGCGCCAGCAGCGAGTTGCTCGAGGGAGTAAGTGGCTACACCTTC.